The source of this T cell receptor beta chain is a study of identical twins' blood T cells. TCRdb recomputed calls from the 5' RACE reads with MiXCR, one row per CDR3 protein. The sample consists of 350,000 to 450,000 distinct CDR3 sequences, roughly 28% of them appearing once. Donors were six healthy women in three monozygous twin pairs. Trimming took off 7 bases at V and 1 base at J, with 10 bases between the two ends. The CDR3 is made up of 13 amino acids. Germline values: CDR1 SNHLY, CDR2 FYNNEI. This clonotype was counted a single time. The TCR was taken from a woman aged 18-55 years in good health. V is TRBV2 and J is TRBJ1-2; a weak D match, TRBD1 (6 bases). The sample comprised PBMCs. CDR3 nucleotide sequence: TGTGCCAGCACGGGACAACTTAACTATGGCTACACCTTC. Translated: CASTGQLNYGYTF.